This T cell receptor (beta chain) originates from a study of cytomegalovirus exposure and HLA in healthy donors (dated by TCRdb to about 2017). For the wider study: An earlier analysis of some 600 of the donors reported 250 to 350 Gb of sequence data and about 120 million unique TCR beta sequences obtained from about 180 million T cells. To predict cytomegalovirus infection status, the study brought together high-throughput TCR immunosequencing, statistical association of individual TCRs with disease status, and machine learning. An early release covering over 500 HLA-typed donors comprised roughly 300 gigabases of sequencing data and about 90 million unique TCR sequences. An earlier analysis of some 500 of the donors used high-throughput TCR beta sequencing to judge whether each TCR beta V gene segment behaved as functional or pseudogenic. Typing coverage varied by locus: about 629-640 donors for A, B, C, DRB1 and DQB1; about 520 for DQA1; more than 600 for DPA1; approximately 470 for DPB1. Both class I and class II loci were covered by HLA typing, at four-digit resolution. The study was designed to test whether signatures of past pathogen exposure could be identified by cataloging public T cell receptors. Among some 410 genotyped donors of the cohort, an average of about 240,000 unique TCR beta nucleotide sequences was sequenced per donor, of which about 20% were non-productive. A later analysis re-analyzed previously published TCR beta repertoires from roughly 600 donors and added high-resolution HLA genotyping to study TCR occurrence patterns. In addition to the first cohort of approximately 670 subjects, a separate validation cohort of 120 different subjects was used. In the later analysis, no new phenotypic data were used to find candidate immune exposures; instead, reliance was placed on TCR beta sequences and their occurrence across donors. Among the roughly 400 genotyped donors, about 83% belonged to the genetic ancestry cluster associated with self-reported Caucasian donors. The T cell repertoires of 700 or so subjects were profiled by immunosequencing and related to cytomegalovirus serostatus. Alongside the repertoire data, information on donor age, sex, ethnicity and CMV serostatus was compiled. Four to six DR-DQ haplotypes were handled as single units for association and clustering, since linkage in the cohort was strong. Genome-wide SNP genotypes for about three fifths of the roughly 670 donors were used in a later genetic analysis, which treated that subset as a discovery cohort. Every discovery cohort repertoire had been produced on one sequencing platform. Paper-wide results and their limitations: According to a later genetic analysis, donors in an Asian-associated ancestry cluster had fewer N-insertions in productive TCRs than the approximately 670-donor mean. An earlier analysis of approximately 500 of the donors showed that most TCR beta V segments appeared in productive rearrangements either about 87% or about 30% of the time, which broadly matched IMGT annotations. According to the authors, the approach could potentially be generalized to other disease states and immunological phenotypes. At a false discovery rate of 0.05, a later analysis linked around 15,000 TCR beta sequences to specific HLA alleles. According to a later analysis, TCR association rates differed among HLA loci, with DRB1 alleles showing the most associated TCRs and HLA-C alleles showing the fewest. A later analysis found that HLA-associated TCR beta chains were more clonally expanded and had lower generation probabilities than equally common non-associated chains. In a later analysis, most CMV-associated TCR beta chains were found to appear HLA-restricted, with HLA associations seemingly driven largely by CMV exposure. A later analysis reported that several top co-occurrence clusters appeared linked to parvovirus B19, influenza, CMV and Epstein-Barr virus. Because the 87-base-pair reads could not distinguish some IMGT-functional V segments, including TRBV6-2 and TRBV6-3, those segments were excluded. An association between a missense DCLRE1C variant and V-gene and J-gene trimming of TCR beta chains was found in a later genetic analysis and replicated in an independent cohort. This cohort had only TCR beta chains sequenced, and the lack of alpha or paired-chain data limited which features could be detected. A total of fewer than 200 TCR beta chains were listed by the study as associated with cytomegalovirus. The sequencing pipeline was judged likely to have produced a cluster of highly shared sequence variants as a technical artifact. Roughly uniform sequencing depth across donors was assumed in presence/absence analyses, although this assumption may not hold. When HLA alleles, especially DR and DQ, strongly co-occurred, attributing TCR associations to individual alleles was difficult. The earlier analysis of 450 to 700 of the donors excluded some 15 rarely observed V segments, including chromosome 9 orphons, because counts were too low. Across donors, most TCR sequences were observed very rarely, whereas some public TCRs were present in many individuals. CMV serostatus was the only immune exposure information available for the cohort. The classifier was reported to diagnose cytomegalovirus status with high specificity and sensitivity in both the original cohort and the validation cohort. Because HLA typing was unavailable for some donors at each locus, only the typed subset was used in association tests. Three of the identified cytomegalovirus-associated TCR beta chains were confirmed in vitro to be specific for cytomegalovirus antigens. Correlated functional status among segregating V segments might reflect linkage disequilibrium, but an unknown experimental factor could not be ruled out. A further reported finding was that TCR beta sequences accurately predicted the HLA-A and HLA-B alleles for most subjects in the first cohort.

Trimming accounts for 11 bases at V and 6 bases at J, while the number of junction bases matched to no gene is 16. CDR1 and CDR2, looked up from the germline V gene, are SNHLY and FYNNEI. The CDR3 covers 15 residues, taking in both the cysteine and the phenylalanine. The only DNA kept is the CDR3, 45 bases in frame from the first base. Library preparation was by the immunoSEQ multiplex PCR assay. For the multiplex PCR, a mixture combining 60 forward primers for TCR Vbeta segments and 13 reverse primers for TCR Jbeta segments was used. The CDR3 region of rearranged TCR beta genes was amplified from genomic DNA with a multiplex PCR assay. The Illumina HiSeq System was used to sequence the amplified TCR beta libraries as 87-base-pair reads. The authors processed their data as follows. In a later analysis, some 80 million unique TCR beta chains were counted across the 500 to 850 repertoires, and roughly 9.9 million of these chains were shared by at least two donors. A nearest-neighbor algorithm error-corrected the raw reads and collapsed the reads into unique sequences, merging closely related sequences to remove PCR and sequencing errors. CDR3 sequences were aligned to IMGT reference sequences to assign V, D and J gene segments. For a sequence to be retained, a match of at least six nucleotides was required to both a V gene segment and a J gene segment. A rearrangement was called productive if the CDR3 had no stop codons and remained in frame with V and J, and every other rearrangement was called non-productive. CDR3 was defined according to IMGT convention as the region running from the second conserved V-encoded cysteine to the conserved J-encoded phenylalanine. The earlier analysis of 450 to 750 of the donors excluded any sequence lacking an unambiguous match to a single V gene segment. In an earlier analysis of almost 600 of the donors, a V segment was called functional when productive rearrangements were above 56.7%, and segregating when the standard deviation between donors exceeded 5%. A statistical classification framework was built to diagnose cytomegalovirus status from the catalog of TCR beta chain sequences. In a later analysis, TCR nucleotide sequences were compared against IMGT/GENE-DB human TR gene sequences so that V and J genes could be assigned. Using the TCRdist pipeline, a later analysis assigned CDR3 sequences along with most-parsimonious VDJ recombination scenarios. In a later analysis, every TCR beta chain was defined by the combination of its CDR3 amino acid sequence and its V-gene family, and reads without a unique V-gene family were dropped. To address suspected cross-contamination and a sequencing artifact, a later analysis removed around 590 highly shared, low-generation-probability nucleotide sequences. A later analysis calculated a clonal expansion index for each public chain from normalized within-repertoire ranks of inferred template counts. In a later analysis, generation probabilities were computed using a VDJ recombination model fitted to out-of-frame rearrangements, and the results were checked against IGoR. A later analysis scored TCR-TCR, TCR-HLA and TCR-CMV co-occurrence with hypergeometric tests, applying a repertoire-size bias correction to TCR pairs. False discovery rates were estimated in a later analysis by permuting HLA or CMV assignments 20 times. In a later analysis, co-occurring TCRs were grouped using DBSCAN, with TCRdist sequence similarity added in when clustering inside HLA-allele-positive subsets. Co-occurrence clustering excluded repertoires with fewer than 30,000 or more than 120,000 public chains, plus five with anomalous nucleotide sharing. This is the immuneACCESS table as TCRdb keeps it, with only in-frame sequences that have V and J called. A part of the clones is gone; compared with another copy, unresolved V genes explain less than half, and the rest is unexplained. The V and J calls and the clone size are those of that table, but D and trimming were determined from the DNA. This sample comprises around 150,000 clones, about 78% of them detected only once. The top ten hold approximately 2.8% of the sample.

The cohort consisted of some 730 healthy bone marrow donors. Cohort members were all nominally healthy when sampled, although unrecorded immune exposures were likely present. The donor was CMV seronegative and was included in the group of hundreds of seronegative cohort members. A peripheral blood sample was provided by each donor, and peripheral blood mononuclear cells were used for TCR beta sequencing. The Qiagen DNeasy Blood Extraction Kit was used to extract genomic DNA from the blood cell samples. In its sample, this clone was seen a few times. Its antigen is still unknown. Per-nucleotide qualities are absent, and no much larger clonotype sits a single base away.

The chain is encoded by TRBV2 joined to TRBJ2-1, with TRBD2 matching 7 junction bases. The sequenced sample was PBMCs. The sequence was obtained from a male donor in good health and CMV-seronegative. For the CDR3, the sequence is CASSARREYGNEQFF. The sequenced DNA: TGTGCCTCCTCGGCCAGGCGGGAGTATGGCAATGAGCAGTTCTTC.